This is a list of T cell receptor beta chains from one sample in a study of cytomegalovirus exposure and HLA in healthy donors. The protocol was immunoSEQ multiplex PCR, while the TCRdb copy is restricted to in-frame clones and leaves out a portion. This repertoire shows around 140,000 clones, more than 75% found once; its top ten account for about 1.5%. Sequencing input: PBMCs. The receptor source for this set is a female donor in good health and CMV-seronegative. Each CDR3 is given with its conserved first and last residue. The D gene is left open where the match is weak. Not every row has a clone size; where given, it reads once, few, many or a size class.

D	V	size	J	CDR3	DNA
.	TRBV20-1	.	TRBJ2-1	CSARRENEQFF	TGCAGTGCCAGGAGGGAAAATGAGCAGTTCTTC
.	TRBV2	.	TRBJ1-6	CASVRGDNSPLHF	TGTGCCAGCGTCAGGGGAGATAATTCACCCCTCCACTTT
.	TRBV11-1	.	TRBJ1-2	CASSKTGPYGYTF	TGTGCCAGCAGCAAGACAGGCCCCTATGGCTACACCTTC
.	TRBV9	.	TRBJ1-6	CASSVDEGRPLHF	TGTGCCAGCAGCGTAGACGAGGGAAGGCCCCTCCACTTT
.	TRBV7-9	.	TRBJ2-2	CASRPNLRNTGELFF	TGTGCCAGCAGACCAAACCTACGGAACACCGGGGAGCTGTTTTTT
TRBD1	TRBV19	.	TRBJ2-7	CASSTTGDYEQYF	TGTGCCAGTAGTACGACAGGGGACTACGAGCAGTACTTC
.	TRBV6-6	.	TRBJ2-5	CASSLPPAVRETQYF	TGTGCCAGCAGTTTACCTCCAGCGGTGAGGGAGACCCAGTACTTC
TRBD2	TRBV5-1	.	TRBJ2-1	CASSFLREANNEQFF	TGCGCCAGCAGCTTTTTACGGGAGGCCAACAATGAGCAGTTCTTC
TRBD2	TRBV6-5	.	TRBJ2-7	CASSGARGDGEQYF	TGTGCCAGCAGTGGCGCCCGGGGGGACGGCGAGCAGTACTTC
.	TRBV2	.	TRBJ1-2	CASLLREGANYGYTF	TGTGCCAGCCTTCTACGCGAGGGTGCTAACTATGGCTACACCTTC
.	TRBV21-1	once	TRBJ1-1	CASSPPSRTGSTEAFF	TGTGCCAGCAGCCCTCCCTCGAGGACAGGGAGCACTGAAGCTTTCTTT
.	TRBV5-4	once	TRBJ1-1	CASGSKLNTEAFF	TGTGCCAGCGGTAGTAAATTAAACACTGAAGCTTTCTTT
TRBD2	TRBV5-6	.	TRBJ2-7	CASSSGLAGGPYEQYF	TGTGCCAGCAGCTCGGGACTAGCGGGAGGGCCCTACGAGCAGTACTTC
TRBD1	TRBV5-6	once	TRBJ1-4	CASSSTGGTNEKLFF	TGTGCCAGCAGCTCGACAGGGGGAACTAATGAAAAACTGTTTTTT
.	TRBV2	.	TRBJ2-1	CASSITRVEQFF	TGTGCCAGCAGCATAACTAGGGTAGAGCAGTTCTTC
TRBD1	TRBV14	.	TRBJ1-1	CASSQDDRVWNTEAFF	TGTGCCAGCAGCCAAGACGACAGGGTCTGGAACACTGAAGCTTTCTTT
TRBD2	TRBV4-1	.	TRBJ2-5	CASSQGPRVAGHQETQYF	TGCGCCAGCAGCCAGGGGCCGCGAGTAGCGGGACACCAAGAGACCCAGTACTTC
TRBD1	TRBV30	.	TRBJ1-4	CAWSVGDRAFNEKLFF	TGTGCCTGGAGTGTAGGGGACAGGGCCTTTAATGAAAAACTGTTTTTT
.	TRBV28	.	TRBJ1-1	CASSVPGTTNTEAFF	TGTGCCAGCAGCGTTCCAGGGACAACGAACACTGAAGCTTTCTTT
TRBD2	TRBV7-9	few	TRBJ2-5	CASSQRLAGSETQYF	TGTGCCAGCAGCCAGAGACTAGCGGGCTCAGAGACCCAGTACTTC
.	TRBV13	.	TRBJ2-2	CASSLTGAGELFF	TGTGCCAGCAGCTTAACAGGTGCCGGGGAGCTGTTTTTT
.	TRBV7-9	.	TRBJ2-7	CASSFPSDRSSYEQYF	TGTGCCAGCAGCTTCCCATCCGACAGGAGCTCCTACGAGCAGTACTTC
.	TRBV15	.	TRBJ2-3	CATSRGADSSTDTQYF	TGTGCCACCAGCAGAGGGGCGGACTCTAGCACAGATACGCAGTATTTT
.	TRBV4-3	.	TRBJ1-2	CASSQEFGVTYYGYTF	TGCGCCAGCAGCCAAGAATTCGGGGTCACCTACTATGGCTACACCTTC
TRBD2	TRBV4-3	.	TRBJ2-3	CASSQWFRGSGTSEETDTQYF	TGCGCCAGCAGCCAGTGGTTTAGAGGTAGCGGGACCTCTGAGGAGACAGATACGCAGTATTTT
.	TRBV5-1	.	TRBJ1-1	CASSLDRPNTEAFF	TGCGCCAGCAGCCTAGACAGACCGAACACTGAAGCTTTCTTT
.	TRBV30	.	TRBJ2-5	CAWSVGGPQETQYF	TGTGCCTGGAGTGTGGGGGGGCCCCAAGAGACCCAGTACTTC
.	TRBV9	.	TRBJ1-2	CASSTKHRDKEGYGYTF	TGTGCCAGCAGCACAAAGCACCGGGACAAGGAAGGCTATGGCTACACCTTC
.	TRBV6-5	.	TRBJ2-5	CASSYPRGTQYF	TGTGCCAGCAGCTACCCGCGGGGGACCCAGTACTTC
.	TRBV14	.	TRBJ2-5	CASSQARVSGRETQYF	TGTGCCAGCAGCCAAGCACGGGTTAGCGGCCGAGAGACCCAGTACTTC
.	TRBV5-1	.	TRBJ1-1	CASRLGQGLNTEAFF	TGCGCCAGCAGGTTAGGACAAGGTCTGAACACTGAAGCTTTCTTT
.	TRBV6-1	.	TRBJ2-7	CVSLRLPGSYEQYF	TGTGTCAGCCTAAGGCTGCCCGGGTCCTACGAGCAGTACTTC
.	TRBV7-2	.	TRBJ1-6	CASSSSTAGSSPLHF	TGTGCCAGCAGCTCTTCGACGGCGGGGAGTTCACCCCTCCACTTT
TRBD1	TRBV5-1	.	TRBJ1-1	CASSSAPRGINTEAFF	TGCGCCAGCAGCAGTGCTCCCAGGGGGATTAACACTGAAGCTTTCTTT
TRBD2	TRBV6-1	.	TRBJ2-7	CASSEYLGSGIREQYF	TGTGCCAGCAGTGAATATCTAGGTAGCGGGATTAGGGAGCAGTACTTC
TRBD1	TRBV27	.	TRBJ2-7	CASSLTPGTGGYEQYF	TGTGCCAGCAGTCTAACTCCCGGGACAGGGGGCTACGAGCAGTACTTC
TRBD2	TRBV6-6	.	TRBJ2-1	CASSLSRSGLAAEQFF	TGTGCCAGCAGTTTATCTCGGTCGGGACTAGCGGCGGAGCAGTTCTTC
TRBD2	TRBV20-1	.	TRBJ2-7	CSARGGREQYF	TGCAGTGCACGGGGGGGCCGCGAGCAGTACTTC
TRBD1	TRBV30	.	TRBJ2-7	CAWCITGAYQYF	TGTGCCTGGTGCATAACAGGGGCTTATCAGTACTTC
.	TRBV4-1	.	TRBJ1-2	CASSQDLRGTLGYTF	TGCGCCAGCAGCCAAGATCTTCGGGGGACGTTGGGCTACACCTTC
.	TRBV19	.	TRBJ1-3	CAAKGQVRFPSGNTIYF	TGTGCTGCGAAGGGGCAGGTAAGGTTCCCCTCTGGAAACACCATATATTTT
TRBD1	TRBV7-9	.	TRBJ1-2	CASSPMDRAGYGYTF	TGTGCCAGCAGCCCAATGGACAGGGCGGGCTATGGCTACACCTTC
.	TRBV9	.	TRBJ2-3	CASSRTQMQVTQYF	TGTGCCAGCAGCCGCACGCAAATGCAGGTGACGCAGTATTTT
.	TRBV30	.	TRBJ1-2	CAWTRGYGYTF	TGTGCCTGGACGAGGGGGTATGGCTACACCTTC
.	TRBV7-6	.	TRBJ1-3	CASSPHQGLSGNTIYF	TGTGCCAGCAGTCCCCATCAGGGTCTCTCTGGAAACACCATATATTTT
TRBD1	TRBV6-5	.	TRBJ2-7	CASRYRPGQGTYEQYF	TGTGCCAGCAGGTACCGTCCGGGACAGGGCACCTACGAGCAGTACTTC
TRBD2	TRBV12-5	.	TRBJ2-2	CASARQREYTGELFF	TGTGCTAGTGCCCGCCAGCGGGAGTACACCGGGGAGCTGTTTTTT
.	TRBV21-1	few	TRBJ2-3	CASSPGTGRPDTQYF	TGTGCCAGCAGCCCTGGGACAGGTCGCCCAGATACGCAGTATTTT
.	TRBV28	.	TRBJ1-4	CASSPEKGYNEKLFF	TGTGCCAGCAGTCCAGAGAAGGGGTATAATGAAAAACTGTTTTTT
.	TRBV5-6	.	TRBJ2-4	CASSEARGIQYF	TGTGCCAGCAGCGAGGCCCGAGGCATTCAGTACTTC